Shown below are 23 T cell receptor beta chains from a single sample sequenced in a study of graft-versus-host responses after intestinal transplantation. Generated by immunoSEQ multiplex PCR, the TCRdb table keeps only in-frame clones and is missing some. The repertoire has approximately 15,000 clones, 80% of them found once; the top ten carry roughly 20%. Lamina propria and intraepithelial lymphocytes were released by processing graft tissue. Sequenced material: ileum tissue, taken just over 100 days after intestinal transplant. The receptors derive from a human patient who received an intestinal transplant, so some T cells may come from the graft donor.

The chain couples TRBV30 to TRBJ1-1, with unresolved D. CDR1 and CDR2 (germline): GTSNPN, SVGIG (reference sequence). This CDR3 is built from 14 residues. V was pared by 3 bases and J by 0 bases, with 11 bases between. The CDR3 sequence is CAWSLLSVNTEAFF. The CDR3 region has the DNA TGTGCCTGGAGCCTCTTGTCGGTGAACACTGAAGCTTTCTTT.

This chain connects TRBV28 to TRBJ1-6; D remains unclear. V was clipped by 6 bases and J by 7 bases, with 13 bases between them. The CDR3 is made up of 14 amino acids. From germline, CDR1 is MDHEN and CDR2 SYDVKM. CDR3 in amino acids: CASRSRAGNSPLHF. CDR3 in DNA: TGTGCCAGCAGATCCCGGGCAGGCAATTCACCCCTCCACTTT.

The V and J genes are TRBV9 and TRBJ1-1; 9 bases are a match to TRBD1. The V gene end was trimmed by 0 bases and the J gene end by 4 bases; junction bases not matched to a gene: 1. The length of the CDR3 is 14 residues. The germline CDR1 and CDR2 sequences are SGDLS and YYNGEE. The CDR3 spells CASSVGQGGTEAFF. In DNA, the CDR3 is TGTGCCAGCAGCGTAGGACAGGGGGGCACTGAAGCTTTCTTT.

J is TRBJ1-5 and V is TRBV6-1; D is perhaps TRBD1 (5 bases). The germline V gene encodes CDR1 MNHNS and CDR2 SASEGT. V lost 6 bases, J lost 4 bases, and 16 bases lay in between. This CDR3 spans 15 amino acids. The CDR3 bases are TGTGCCAGCAGCCTCACCGGGGCCGATAATCAGCCCCAGCATTTT. Amino acid sequence: CASSLTGADNQPQHF.

The chain has TRBV4-3 and TRBJ2-7; 8 bases agree with TRBD2. Germline CDR1 reads LGHNA; CDR2 reads YSLEER. The CDR3 loop spans 15 amino acids. With 0 bases clipped from V and 2 bases from J, the junction kept 3 bases outside the gene matches. CDR3 loop: CASSQDLGGAYEQYF. CDR3 in DNA: TGCGCCAGCAGCCAAGATCTCGGGGGGGCCTACGAGCAGTACTTC.

The rearrangement joins TRBV5-6 to TRBJ1-2; the D gene is possibly TRBD1 (6 bases). Germline V gives CDR1 SGHDT, CDR2 YYEEEE. Trimming shortened V by 2 bases and J by 1 base, and 9 bases separated the two germline ends. The CDR3 spans 14 residues. CDR3 residues: CASSFKTGNYGYTF. The CDR3 nucleotides read TGTGCCAGCAGCTTTAAGACAGGTAACTATGGCTACACCTTC.

V usage is TRBV7-2 and J usage is TRBJ2-7, with 7 bases fitting TRBD1. Trimming at V came to 5 bases and at J to 5 bases, leaving 9 bases not matched to a gene. The CDR3 is 14 amino acids. CDR1 is SGHTA, CDR2 FQGNSA, per germline. The CDR3 sequence: CASSRDRVEDEQYF. CDR3 bases: TGTGCCAGCAGCCGAGACAGGGTGGAAGACGAGCAGTACTTC.

In this sample, this clone turned up a few times. The CDR3 here is CASSQLTAADTQYF. The CDR3 region has the DNA TGCGCCAGCAGCCAACTGACAGCCGCAGATACGCAGTATTTT. This sequence joins TRBV4-1 and TRBJ2-3; possible D gene TRBD1, 5 bases. With 2 bases removed from V and 4 bases from J, the gap between germline ends came to 10 bases. The CDR3 sequence is 14 residues long. The V gene's germline CDR1 is MGHRA and CDR2 YSYEKL.

Worth noting for this clone: One end of the junction fails to match germline, which may point to a read error. This chain connects TRBV18 to TRBJ2-1, with a possible D match to TRBD2 (7 bases). Germline V gene data show CDR1 as KGHSH and CDR2 as LQKENI. The CDR3 runs 17 residues. CDR3 region: CANSRRGAQVWYNEQFF. As DNA, the CDR3 is TGTGCCAACTCACGACGGGGGGCGCAGGTATGGTACAATGAGCAGTTCTTC.

This clone was observed a handful of times. J is TRBJ1-5 and V is TRBV13; D might be TRBD1 (5 bases). The germline V gene has CDR1 PRHDT and CDR2 FYEKMQ (reference sequence). This CDR3 has 15 residues. Between the trimmed V and J ends, which lost 4 bases and 3 bases, there was a span of 13 bases. The CDR3 loop is CASSWPRQLNQPQHF. The CDR3 DNA follows: TGTGCCAGCAGCTGGCCCCGACAGCTCAATCAGCCCCAGCATTTT.

The count of this clone is one. The CDR3 sequence: CASSLAVAGGFTGELFF. DNA for the CDR3: TGTGCCAGCAGCTTAGCGGTGGCGGGAGGGTTCACCGGGGAGCTGTTTTTT. The V gene is TRBV7-6, the J gene TRBJ2-2; 9 nucleotides line up with TRBD2. Germline loops: CDR1 SGHVS, CDR2 FNYEAQ. CDR3 length equals 17 residues. The ends lost 0 bases at V and 4 bases at J; junction bases unmatched: 6.

The chain combines TRBV7-3 with TRBJ1-2, with TRBD1 as a possible D gene (5 bases). V gave up 4 bases and J gave up 2 bases, with 23 bases separating them. This CDR3 comprises 18 residues. CDR1 SGHTA and CDR2 FQGTGA come from the germline V gene. CDR3 region: CASSSYPLGEGFNYGYTF. CDR3 sequence (DNA): TGTGCCAGCAGCTCTTATCCCCTCGGAGAGGGGTTCAACTATGGCTACACCTTC.

With respect to this clone: The junction departs from germline at one end; a sequencing error may be responsible. The chain recombines TRBV7-9 with TRBJ2-1; TRBD1 is a possible D gene (6 bases). This CDR3 has 13 amino acids. CDR1 is SEHNR and CDR2 is FQNEAQ in the germline V gene (reference sequence). CDR3 bases: TGCGCACAGGGCCCGGAACAAAGGAATGAGCAGTTCTTC. It translates to CAQGPEQRNEQFF.

The J gene is TRBJ2-3, the V gene TRBV19; no reliable D call. V was clipped by 5 bases and J by 7 bases, with 13 bases between them. There are 13 residues in the CDR3. CDR1 is LNHDA and CDR2 is SQIVND in the germline V gene (reference sequence). The CDR3 nucleotides read TGTGCCAGTAGTCCCGCCTTCTCCTATACGCAGTATTTT. This gives the protein CASSPAFSYTQYF.

In nucleotides, the CDR3 is TGTGCCAGCAGTGACTCGGTAGGACAGGATCACTCAGGCTACACCTTC. Amino acids: CASSDSVGQDHSGYTF. The chain recombines TRBV6-4 with TRBJ1-2, with TRBD1 identical over 7 bases. Trimming took 0 bases from V and 8 from J; bases not matched to a gene: 12. Germline values: CDR1 MRHNA, CDR2 SNTAGT. The CDR3 totals 16 residues.

This clone was counted only a few times. The V gene is TRBV4-3, the J gene TRBJ2-7; D is undetermined. Trimming removed 0 bases at V and 2 bases at J, with 11 bases between. CDR1 is LGHNA and CDR2 is YSLEER in the germline V gene. CDR3 length: 15 residues. The CDR3 here is CASSQDNSPTYEQYF. The CDR3 bases are TGCGCCAGCAGCCAAGATAATAGCCCCACCTACGAGCAGTACTTC.

This clone has more than one count but fewer than ten. This chain uses TRBV6-1 with TRBJ2-1; perhaps TRBD2 as D (5 bases). Germline V lookup: CDR1 MNHNS, CDR2 SASEGT. This CDR3 is 13 amino acids long. V lost 6 bases, J lost 10 bases, and 16 bases lay in between. The CDR3 loop is CASSLTSSPEQFF. CDR3 bases: TGTGCCAGCAGCTTAACTAGTTCTCCCGAGCAGTTCTTC.

The chain joins TRBV4-1 to TRBJ2-2, with D possibly matching TRBD2 (6 bases). There are 17 residues in the CDR3. The V end was cut by 4 bases, the J end by 2 bases, with 17 bases between. Germline assignment: CDR1 MGHRA and CDR2 YSYEKL. The CDR3: CASSLGYLAINTGELFF. The CDR3 region has the DNA TGCGCCAGCAGCCTCGGTTACCTAGCGATCAACACCGGGGAGCTGTTTTTT.

V usage is TRBV4-1 and J usage is TRBJ2-1, with TRBD1 as a possible D gene (6 bases). V lost 4 bases and J 6 bases, leaving 22 bases between the germline ends. The CDR3 is 17 residues long. Per germline, CDR1 MGHRA and CDR2 YSYEKL. CDR3: CASSPLRSGVGANEQFF. DNA for the CDR3: TGCGCCAGCAGCCCCCTAAGATCAGGGGTGGGTGCCAATGAGCAGTTCTTC.

The CDR3 region is CASSPRANEKLFF. In nucleotides, the CDR3 is TGTGCCAGCTCACCACGGGCAAATGAAAAACTGTTTTTT. The chain recombines TRBV18 with TRBJ1-4; D is ambiguous. V was pared by 1 base and J by 5 bases, with 5 bases between. The CDR3 is 13 amino acids. Germline assignment: CDR1 KGHSH and CDR2 LQKENI.

The chain uses TRBV7-6 and TRBJ2-6; TRBD2 agrees at 8 bases. The trim removed 1 base at V and 4 bases at J, leaving 12 bases unmatched. The germline V gene has CDR1 SGHVS and CDR2 FNYEAQ. This CDR3 spans 19 amino acids. CDR3 sequence reads: CASSLETGLAGVGANVLTF. In nucleotides, the CDR3 is TGTGCCAGCAGCTTAGAAACCGGACTAGCTGGCGTCGGGGCCAACGTCCTGACTTTC.

This chain joins TRBV9 and TRBJ2-7; 9 bases line up with TRBD1. The CDR3 runs to 15 residues. The junction had 6 bases not matched to a gene; V was cut back by 0 bases and J by 5 bases. Germline CDR1 is SGDLS and CDR2 is YYNGEE. The CDR3 bases are TGTGCCAGCAGCGTAGTTCCGGGACAGGGAAACGAGCAGTACTTC. Translated: CASSVVPGQGNEQYF. Full variable domain (rest looked up from reference TRBV9 and TRBJ2-7): DSGVTQTPKHLITATGQRVTLRCSPRSGDLSVYWYQQSLDQGLQFLIQYYNGEERAKGNILERFSAQQFPDLHSELNLSSLELGDSALYFCASSVVPGQGNEQYFGPGTRLTVT.

This clone appeared once. V and J are TRBV5-1 and TRBJ2-5; D is undetermined. Germline V CDR1 and CDR2: SGHRS, YFSETQ. Trimming stripped 4 bases from V and 9 bases from J, with 22 bases between. CDR3 size: 15 residues. The CDR3, as DNA: TGCGCCAGCAGCCTGGACCCGTTGACCTCTGGGGCCCAGTACTTC. As protein: CASSLDPLTSGAQYF.